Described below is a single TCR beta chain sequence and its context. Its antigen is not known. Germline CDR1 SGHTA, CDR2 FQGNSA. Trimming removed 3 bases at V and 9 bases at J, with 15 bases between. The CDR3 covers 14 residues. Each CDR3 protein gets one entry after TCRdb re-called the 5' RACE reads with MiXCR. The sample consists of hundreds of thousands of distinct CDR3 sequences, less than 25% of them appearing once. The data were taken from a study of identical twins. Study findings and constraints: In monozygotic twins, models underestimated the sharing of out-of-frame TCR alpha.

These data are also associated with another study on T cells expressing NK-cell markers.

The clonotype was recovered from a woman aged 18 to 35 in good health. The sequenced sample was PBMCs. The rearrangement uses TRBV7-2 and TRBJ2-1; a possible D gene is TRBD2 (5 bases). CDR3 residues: CASSFRTVKTEQFF. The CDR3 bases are TGTGCCAGCAGCTTCCGGACTGTTAAGACTGAGCAGTTCTTC. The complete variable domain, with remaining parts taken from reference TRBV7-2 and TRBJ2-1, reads GAGVSQSPSNKVTEKGKDVELRCDPISGHTALYWYRQSLGQGLEFLIYFQGNSAPDKSGLPSDRFSAERTGGSVSTLTIQRTQQEDSAVYLCASSFRTVKTEQFFGPGTRLTVL.